Listed below are T cell receptor beta chains from one sample, sequenced in a study of blood T cell repertoires in COVID-19. TCRdb's table, derived via immunoSEQ multiplex PCR, lists solely in-frame clones and lacks some. The sample carries roughly 91,000 clones, roughly 78% recorded once. The sequenced material came from peripheral blood. The receptors were gathered from a woman of 80 years or more with acute or convalescent COVID-19. Each CDR3 is given with its conserved first and last residue. D genes are given only for firm matches. Expanded clones are given a class, and other clones once, few, many or no size at all.

TRBD1	-	TRBV2	TRBJ2-5	TGTGCCAGCAGCGGGGACAGTAAAGAGACCCAGTACTTC	CASSGDSKETQYF
-	-	TRBV27	TRBJ2-5	TGTGCCAGCAAACACCTCGGGGAGACCCAGTACTTC	CASKHLGETQYF
-	-	TRBV24-1	TRBJ2-1	TGTGCCACCAGTGATTTGGGACAGAGTAATGAGCAGTTCTTC	CATSDLGQSNEQFF
TRBD1	-	TRBV4-2	TRBJ1-6	TGTGCCAGCAGCCAAGACCCGGACAGGGGGAATAATTCACCCCTCCACTTT	CASSQDPDRGNNSPLHF
-	-	TRBV5-1	TRBJ1-1	TGCGCCAGCAGGTCGACGGAGCACACTGAAGCTTTCTTT	CASRSTEHTEAFF
-	-	TRBV23-1	TRBJ1-5	TGCGCCAGCAGTCAACTTCCGGTGCGGGAATACGATCAGCCCCAGCATTTT	CASSQLPVREYDQPQHF
-	once	TRBV21-1	TRBJ2-7	TGTGCCAGCAGCACGGAGGACAGGGGAGCAACCTACGAGCAGTACTTC	CASSTEDRGATYEQYF
TRBD1	-	TRBV15	TRBJ1-2	TGTGCCACCAGCAGAGATTGGGACAGGCTCTATGGCTACACCTTC	CATSRDWDRLYGYTF
TRBD2	-	TRBV28	TRBJ2-3	TGTGCCAGCAGTTTGCTAGCGGGGAGGGGGACAGATACGCAGTATTTT	CASSLLAGRGTDTQYF
TRBD2	once	TRBV9	TRBJ2-7	TGTGCCAGCAGCGTAGATGGCGGGGGGATCTCCTACGAGCAGTACTTC	CASSVDGGGISYEQYF
-	-	TRBV5-1	TRBJ1-1	TGCGCCAGCAGCTTCTCAGACACGAACACTGAAGCTTTCTTT	CASSFSDTNTEAFF
TRBD1	-	TRBV10-3	TRBJ1-4	TGTGCCATCAGTGATCCTAACAGGGGAGAAAAACTGTTTTTT	CAISDPNRGEKLFF
TRBD1	once	TRBV27	TRBJ1-2	TGTGCCAGCAGGCAAAGACAGGGGGCCACGTGGGGCTACACCTTC	CASRQRQGATWGYTF
TRBD1	many	TRBV4-2	TRBJ2-7	TGTGCCAGCAGCCAAGATACAGGGGGCGCCTCCTACGAGCAGTACTTC	CASSQDTGGASYEQYF
TRBD1	few	TRBV4-1	TRBJ2-5	TGCGCCAGCAGCAAGCGTAATCGACAGGGCCCGATGCGAGAGACCCAGTACTTC	CASSKRNRQGPMRETQYF
TRBD1	-	TRBV18	TRBJ2-2	TGTGCCAGCTCGGGGACAGGGGACACCGGGGAGCTGTTTTTT	CASSGTGDTGELFF